This T cell receptor (beta chain) was profiled in a study of T cell responses to AZD1222 COVID-19 vaccine. Study at large: Pooled together were second doses at about 4 or about 12 weeks. Whole-study findings and limits: Following two doses of AZD1222, Spike-specific TCR breadth and depth rose. Clonal diversity was possibly underestimated; the donors were predominantly white British and more often female.

On this clone itself: Its antigen is undetermined.

The assay was immunoSEQ multiplex PCR, and TCRdb's table has in-frame clones only and misses some. The data contain about 76,000 clones, over 75% of them singletons. CDR3 length: 15 amino acids. V was trimmed by 5 bases and J by 1 base, leaving 14 bases between them. Per germline, CDR1 SSHAT and CDR2 FNYEAQ (reference sequence). The V gene is TRBV7-7, the J gene TRBJ2-5; weak D call: TRBD2 (6 bases). The TCR originated in an adult in good health. The material was peripheral blood, obtained on day 0 of AZD1222 vaccination. The DNA of the CDR3 is TGTGCCAGCAGCCCCGGGGGAGGTTTCCAAGAGACCCAGTACTTC. Its protein product is CASSPGGGFQETQYF.